The present T cell receptor beta chain was sequenced within a study of T cells in Graves' hyperthyroidism and ophthalmopathy. In the study overall: Peripheral blood was collected at initial diagnosis, before any treatment.

Using RNA transcripts as the source, TCR beta CDR3 regions were amplified. The TCR CDR3 was amplified in a first-round RT-PCR using the HTBI primer set. TCRdb recomputed calls from the multiplex PCR reads with MiXCR, one row per CDR3 protein. In the table there are hundreds of thousands of distinct CDR3 sequences, 15% to 20% of which are singletons. The CDR3 spans 16 residues. V shed 0 bases and J 2 bases; nucleotides not matched to a gene: 7. Germline V gene data show CDR1 as PRHDT and CDR2 as FYEKMQ (reference sequence). Patients with ophthalmopathy all had a Clinical Activity Score of at least 3, a NOSPECS grade of at least 4 and duration under 3 months. In making diagnoses, clinical symptoms, serum thyroxine and TRAb, thyroid ultrasound and orbital computed tomography were all used.

The V and J genes are TRBV13 and TRBJ2-7, with 7 bases matching TRBD2. This sequence was found in a man in his forties or fifties with Graves' ophthalmopathy. The sample consisted of blood. CDR3 in amino acids: CASSLGRGGAPYEQYF. The CDR3 coding sequence is TGTGCCAGCAGCTTAGGCCGGGGAGGGGCCCCCTACGAGCAGTACTTC.